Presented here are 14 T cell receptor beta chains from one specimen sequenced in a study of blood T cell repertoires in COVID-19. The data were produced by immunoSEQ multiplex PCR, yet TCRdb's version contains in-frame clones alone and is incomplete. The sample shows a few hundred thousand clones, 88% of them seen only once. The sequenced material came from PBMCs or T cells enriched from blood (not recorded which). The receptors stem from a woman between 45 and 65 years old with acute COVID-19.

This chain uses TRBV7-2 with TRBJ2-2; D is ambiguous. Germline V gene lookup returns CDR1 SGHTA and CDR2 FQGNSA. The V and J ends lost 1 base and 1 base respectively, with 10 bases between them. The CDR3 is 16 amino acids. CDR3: CASSLVGKLNTGELFF. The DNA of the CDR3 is TGTGCCAGCAGCTTAGTGGGCAAGCTGAACACCGGGGAGCTGTTTTTT.

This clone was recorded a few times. The CDR3 DNA follows: TGTGCCAGCAGTTTAGGGGACAGATATAATTCACCCCTCCACTTT. This gives the protein CASSLGDRYNSPLHF. The V gene is TRBV28, the J gene TRBJ1-6; 7 bases fit TRBD1. This CDR3 spans 15 amino acids. Trimming at V came to 2 bases and at J to 4 bases, leaving 2 bases not matched to a gene. The germline V gene encodes CDR1 MDHEN and CDR2 SYDVKM.

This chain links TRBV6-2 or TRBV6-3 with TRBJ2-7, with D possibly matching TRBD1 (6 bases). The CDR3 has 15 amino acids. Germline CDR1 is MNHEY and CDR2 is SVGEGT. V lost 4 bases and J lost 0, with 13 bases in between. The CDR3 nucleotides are TGTGCCAGCAGTTTACCCCAGGGGTTCTCCTACGAGCAGTACTTC. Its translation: CASSLPQGFSYEQYF.

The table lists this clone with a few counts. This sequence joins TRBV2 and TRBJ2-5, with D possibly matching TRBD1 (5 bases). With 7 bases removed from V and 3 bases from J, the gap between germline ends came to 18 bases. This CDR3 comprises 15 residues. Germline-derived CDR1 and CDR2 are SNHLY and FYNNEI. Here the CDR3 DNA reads TGTGCCAGCACCCTCGCCCCAGGGAACGAAGAGACCCAGTACTTC. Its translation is CASTLAPGNEETQYF.

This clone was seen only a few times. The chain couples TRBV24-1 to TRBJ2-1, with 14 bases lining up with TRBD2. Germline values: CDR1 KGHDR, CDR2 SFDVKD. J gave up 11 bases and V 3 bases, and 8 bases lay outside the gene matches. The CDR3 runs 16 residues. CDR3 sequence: CATSDPGLAGGLKQFF. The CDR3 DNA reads TGTGCCACCAGTGATCCCGGACTAGCGGGAGGACTTAAGCAGTTCTTC.

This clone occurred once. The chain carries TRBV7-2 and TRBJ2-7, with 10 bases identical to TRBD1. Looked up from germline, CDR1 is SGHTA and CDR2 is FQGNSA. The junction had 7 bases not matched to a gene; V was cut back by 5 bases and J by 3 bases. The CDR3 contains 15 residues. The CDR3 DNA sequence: TGTGCCAGCAGCCCCGGGGGGGACAGGGGCTACGAGCAGTACTTC. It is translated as CASSPGGDRGYEQYF.

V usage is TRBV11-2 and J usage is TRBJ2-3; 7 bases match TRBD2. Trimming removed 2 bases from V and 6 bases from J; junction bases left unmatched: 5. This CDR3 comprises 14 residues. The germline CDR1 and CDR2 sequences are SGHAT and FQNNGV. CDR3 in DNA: TGTGCCAGCAGCTTAAACGTGGGGGGGGATACGCAGTATTTT. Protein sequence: CASSLNVGGDTQYF.

This chain's CDR3 is CASSLVGGTDTEAFF. In DNA, the CDR3 is TGCGCCAGCAGCTTAGTAGGGGGCACGGACACTGAAGCTTTCTTT. The chain employs TRBV5-1 and TRBJ1-1, with 7 bases identical to TRBD1. This CDR3 is built from 15 residues. The V segment lost 2 bases and the J segment 3 bases; nucleotides outside the gene matches: 7. Per the germline V gene, CDR1 is SGHRS and CDR2 is YFSETQ. Full variable domain (rest looked up from reference TRBV5-1 and TRBJ1-1): KAGVTQTPRYLIKTRGQQVTLSCSPISGHRSVSWYQQTPGQGLQFLFEYFSETQRNKGNFPGRFSGRQFSNSRSEMNVSTLELGDSALYLCASSLVGGTDTEAFFGQGTRLTVV.

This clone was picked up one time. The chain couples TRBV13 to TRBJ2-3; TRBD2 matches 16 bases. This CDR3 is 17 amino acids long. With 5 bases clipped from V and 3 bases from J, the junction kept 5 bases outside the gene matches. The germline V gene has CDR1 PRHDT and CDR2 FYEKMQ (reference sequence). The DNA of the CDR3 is TGTGCCAGCAGCCGTCCGGGACTAGCGGGAGGGACAGATACGCAGTATTTT. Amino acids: CASSRPGLAGGTDTQYF.

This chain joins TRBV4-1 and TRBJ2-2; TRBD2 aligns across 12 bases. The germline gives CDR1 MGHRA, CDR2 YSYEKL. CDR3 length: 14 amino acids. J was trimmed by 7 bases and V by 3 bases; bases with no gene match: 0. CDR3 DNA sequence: TGCGCCAGCAGCCAGGGACTAGCGGGCGGGGAGCTGTTTTTT. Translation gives CASSQGLAGGELFF.

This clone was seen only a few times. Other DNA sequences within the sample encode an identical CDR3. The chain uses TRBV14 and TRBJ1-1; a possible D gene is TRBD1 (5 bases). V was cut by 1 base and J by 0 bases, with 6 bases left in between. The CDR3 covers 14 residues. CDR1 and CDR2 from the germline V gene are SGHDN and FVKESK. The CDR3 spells CASSQAGMNTEAFF. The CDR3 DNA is TGTGCCAGCAGCCAAGCAGGGATGAACACTGAAGCTTTCTTT.

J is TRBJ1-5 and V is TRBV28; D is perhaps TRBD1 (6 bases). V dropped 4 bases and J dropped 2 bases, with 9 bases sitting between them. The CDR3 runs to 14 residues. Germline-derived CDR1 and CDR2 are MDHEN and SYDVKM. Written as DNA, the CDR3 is TGTGCCAGCAGTTCGGCAGGGGGCAATCAGCCCCAGCATTTT. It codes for CASSSAGGNQPQHF.

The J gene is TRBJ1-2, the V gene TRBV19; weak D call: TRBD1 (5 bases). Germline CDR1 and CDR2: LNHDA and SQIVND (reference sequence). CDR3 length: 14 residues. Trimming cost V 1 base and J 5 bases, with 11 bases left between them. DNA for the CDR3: TGTGCCAGTAGTATAGGCCAGGGTTTATATGGCTACACCTTC. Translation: CASSIGQGLYGYTF.

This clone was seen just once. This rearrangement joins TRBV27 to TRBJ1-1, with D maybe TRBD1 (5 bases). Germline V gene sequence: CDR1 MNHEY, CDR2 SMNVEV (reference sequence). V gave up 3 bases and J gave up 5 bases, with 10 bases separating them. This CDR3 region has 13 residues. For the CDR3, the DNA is TGTGCCAGCAGTTTGTTGGGGGGTACTGAAGCTTTCTTT. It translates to CASSLLGGTEAFF.